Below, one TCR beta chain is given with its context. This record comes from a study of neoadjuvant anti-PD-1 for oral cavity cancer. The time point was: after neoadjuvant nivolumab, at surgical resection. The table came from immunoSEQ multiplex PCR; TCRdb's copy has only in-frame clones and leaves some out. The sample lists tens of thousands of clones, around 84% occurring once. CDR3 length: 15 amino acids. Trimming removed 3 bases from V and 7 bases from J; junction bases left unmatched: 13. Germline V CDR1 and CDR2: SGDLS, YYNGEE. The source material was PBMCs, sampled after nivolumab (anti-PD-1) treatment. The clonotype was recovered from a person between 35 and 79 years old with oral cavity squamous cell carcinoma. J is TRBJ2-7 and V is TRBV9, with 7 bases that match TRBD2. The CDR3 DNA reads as TGTGCCAGCAGCGCCCCCGGCGCGGGAGATGGGGAGCAGTACTTC. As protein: CASSAPGAGDGEQYF.